The sequence of this T cell receptor beta chain was determined in a study of beta chain features in type 1 diabetes. The study's findings and limits: Patients' naive, central memory and regulatory TCRB repertoires appeared more alike than those of healthy donors. The VDJ junctions of type 1 diabetes patients carried fewer insertions and more deletions.

Points on this clone: Antigen: not known.

V lost 0 bases and J 4 bases, leaving 5 bases between the germline ends. From germline, CDR1 is SEHNR and CDR2 FQNEAQ (reference sequence). CDR3 size: 13 residues. Investigators reverse transcribed all isolated RNA, so they sequenced expressed TCRB transcripts. Measured with immunoSEQ multiplex PCR; TCRdb has only the in-frame clones, and not every one. The sample includes some 400,000 clones, about 16% of them seen just once. Specimen: naive CD4+ T cells from blood. J is TRBJ2-3 and V is TRBV7-9; a possible D gene is TRBD2 (5 bases). The sequence was collected from a woman between 18 and 30 years old in good health. This chain's CDR3 is CASSLAGADTQYF. The CDR3 region has the DNA TGTGCCAGCAGCTTAGCGGGAGCAGATACGCAGTATTTT.